This passage covers 27 T cell receptor beta chains from one sample sequenced in a study of T cell clonality in common variable immunodeficiency. Sequencing used immunoSEQ multiplex PCR; TCRdb keeps in-frame clones, though not all of them. Observed in the sample are about 66,000 clones, none of them singletons. Sequencing input: peripheral blood mononuclear cells. The receptors come from a person aged 18 to 75 in good health.

This clone has ten or more counts. The missing CDR3 end, 3 residues past where the read stops, is filled in from the germline J gene. V is TRBV20-1 and J is TRBJ1-1; TRBD1 is a possible D gene (6 bases). The ends were cut back, 5 bases at V and 0 bases at J, with 10 bases in the middle. Germline CDR1 and CDR2: DFQATT and SNEGSKA (reference sequence). The CDR3 sequence is 13 residues long. The DNA read from the CDR3 is TGCAGTGCTTTCAGGACAGTGAACACTGAA. Encoded protein: CSAFRTVNTE. The whole CDR3 is CSAFRTVNTEAFF.

This clone was recorded at least ten times. The read ends 3 residues before the CDR3 terminus; that terminus is restored from the germline J gene. This rearrangement joins TRBV9 to TRBJ2-3, with a possible D match to TRBD1 (5 bases). The CDR3 contains 14 residues. Germline assignment: CDR1 SGDLS and CDR2 YYNGEE. V lost 4 bases, J lost 3 bases, and 12 bases lay in between. This CDR3 is CASSQGVKTDTQYF. The covered CDR3 bases are TGTGCCAGCAGCCAAGGGGTGAAAACAGATACG.

This clone showed up many times. The read ends 3 residues early relative to the CDR3; the germline J gene fills the gap. The V call is TRBV18, the J call TRBJ2-3; 14 positions agree with TRBD2. CDR1 KGHSH and CDR2 LQKENI come from the germline V gene. CDR3 length: 18 residues. V trimming: 1 base; J trimming: 3 bases; junction bases outside the gene matches: 6. CDR3 DNA, as far as it was read: TGTGCCAGCTCACCACGAAGGACTAGCGGGGGGACAACAGATACG. Encoded protein: CASSPRRTSGGTTDT. The CDR3 in full is CASSPRRTSGGTTDTQYF.

This clone has at least ten counts. The read finishes 3 residues shy of the CDR3 end, and the germline J gene is used to complete it. The chain joins TRBV28 to TRBJ1-5; 10 bases fit TRBD1. The CDR3 contains 16 residues. After removal of 6 bases from V and 7 bases from J, the junction contained 12 bases not matched to a gene. Per germline, CDR1 MDHEN and CDR2 SYDVKM. The sequenced CDR3 bases are TGTGCCAGCAGAACCATCCGGGACAGGGGCAGGCAGCCC. Translated, it gives CASRTIRDRGRQP. The CDR3 reads in full as CASRTIRDRGRQPQHF.

This clone came up many times. The read halts 3 residues ahead of the CDR3 end, with the missing end drawn from the germline J gene. This sequence joins TRBV7-9 and TRBJ2-7; D is uncertain. Trimming stripped 2 bases from V and 2 bases from J, with 4 bases between. The length of the CDR3 is 12 residues. In germline, CDR1 is SEHNR, CDR2 FQNEAQ (reference sequence). CDR3 DNA (partial): TGTGCCAGCAGCTTAACGGCCTACGAG. Protein sequence: CASSLTAYE. The CDR3, in full, reads CASSLTAYEQYF.

This clone was observed many times. Read sequence stops 3 residues before the CDR3 end, and the germline J gene provides the missing end. This chain connects TRBV19 to TRBJ1-1; tentatively, D is TRBD1 (6 bases). The CDR3 covers 12 residues. The germline gives CDR1 LNHDA, CDR2 SQIVND (reference sequence). The covered CDR3 bases are TGTGCCAGTAGTAAACAGGGTTTACAG. Translating it yields CASSKQGLQ. The entire CDR3 is CASSKQGLQAFF.

This clone came up a few times. CDR3 DNA (partial): TGTGCCAGTTCGGAGGGGGTCTATGGC. This sequence encodes CASSEGVYG. The complete CDR3 protein is CASSEGVYGYTF. The V gene is TRBV19, the J gene TRBJ1-2; D might be TRBD1 (6 bases). The sequenced fragment ends 3 residues before the CDR3 boundary, so the rest is inferred from the germline J gene. V lost 8 bases to trimming and J lost 4 bases, with 11 bases between them. The V gene's germline CDR1 is LNHDA and CDR2 SQIVND (reference sequence). This CDR3 is 12 amino acids long.

This clone was seen ten or more times. The CDR3 end lies 3 residues beyond the end of the read and is filled in from the germline J gene. This sequence joins TRBV20-1 and TRBJ2-7; D is undetermined. The germline V gene encodes CDR1 DFQATT and CDR2 SNEGSKA (reference sequence). V shed 2 bases and J shed 0 bases, with 11 bases lying between them. The CDR3 is 14 amino acids. Here the CDR3 reads CSARRRFDSYEQYF. The DNA read from the CDR3 is TGCAGTGCTAGACGTAGATTCGACTCCTACGAG.

This clone was seen repeatedly, ten times or more. With the read ending 3 residues before the CDR3 end, the germline J gene is used to fill in that end. V is TRBV6-2 or TRBV6-3 and J is TRBJ2-5, with TRBD1 identical over 9 bases. This CDR3 is built from 15 residues. Germline-derived CDR1 and CDR2 are MNHEY and SVGEGT. Trimming removed 6 bases from V and 4 bases from J; junction bases left unmatched: 9. CDR3 DNA (partial): TGTGCCAGCAGCCGCTGGGGACAGGGAGGAGAGACC. Protein sequence: CASSRWGQGGET. The full-length CDR3 reads as CASSRWGQGGETQYF.

This clone was detected ten times or more. The read terminates 3 residues before the CDR3 end, so the remaining end is supplied by the germline J gene. The V call is TRBV4-1, the J call TRBJ2-1; D not resolved. The CDR3 contains 13 residues. V was clipped by 4 bases and J by 7 bases, with 11 bases between them. Germline V CDR1 and CDR2: MGHRA, YSYEKL. The CDR3 DNA, read in part, is TGCGCCAGCAGCCGTGGCTCGCCTAATGAG. As protein: CASSRGSPNE. The whole CDR3 sequence reads CASSRGSPNEQFF.

This clone was recorded many times. The CDR3 end is not reached by the read, which stops 3 residues before it; the germline J gene fills it in. The genes are TRBV12-3 or TRBV12-4 and TRBJ2-7; 14 positions match TRBD2. V was pared by 5 bases and J by 3 bases, with 9 bases of the junction left unmatched. This CDR3 spans 17 amino acids. The CDR3 protein is CASSPGTSGSWLYEQYF. The covered CDR3 bases are TGTGCCAGCAGTCCCGGGACTAGCGGGAGTTGGCTCTACGAG.

This clone was seen many times. The read terminates 3 residues before the CDR3 end, so the remaining end is supplied by the germline J gene. The chain recombines TRBV4-2 with TRBJ2-1, with TRBD2 matching 7 bases. Losses at the gene ends were 3 bases for V and 4 bases for J; bases not matched to a gene: 9. This CDR3 has 16 residues. CDR1 and CDR2 from the germline V gene are LGHNA and YNFKEQ. Partial CDR3 DNA: TGTGCCAGCAGCCAGGTCTCAGCGGGGCTTTACAATGAG. Translation gives CASSQVSAGLYNE. The whole CDR3 region reads CASSQVSAGLYNEQFF.

This clone was counted a few times. Sequencing ends 3 residues short of the CDR3 end; the germline J gene provides the rest. The chain links TRBV5-1 to TRBJ2-7; 7 bases map to TRBD2. The CDR3 sequence is 15 residues long. Looked up from germline, CDR1 is SGHRS and CDR2 is YFSETQ. The ends lost 0 bases at V and 2 bases at J; junction bases unmatched: 5. The sequenced part of the CDR3 DNA is TGCGCCAGCAGCTTGGGTAGTAGCGGGCCCTACGAG. This translates into CASSLGSSGPYE. The entire CDR3 protein reads CASSLGSSGPYEQYF. Based on the CDR3 plus reference TRBV5-1 and TRBJ2-7, the full variable domain is KAGVTQTPRYLIKTRGQQVTLSCSPISGHRSVSWYQQTPGQGLQFLFEYFSETQRNKGNFPGRFSGRQFSNSRSEMNVSTLELGDSALYLCASSLGSSGPYEQYFGPGTRLTVT.

The sample holds many counts of this clone. Read data end 3 residues before the CDR3 end; the end is taken from the germline J gene. The V call is TRBV2, the J call TRBJ1-1, with 7 positions matching TRBD1. V lost 6 bases and J lost 4; bases outside the gene matches: 5. Germline CDR1 is SNHLY and CDR2 is FYNNEI. The CDR3 runs 13 residues. The CDR3 is CASRRQGGTEAFF. The CDR3 DNA, read in part, is TGTGCCAGCAGAAGACAGGGCGGCACTGAA. Using reference TRBV2 and TRBJ1-1 for the parts outside the CDR3, the full variable domain is EPEVTQTPSHQVTQMGQEVILRCVPISNHLYFYWYRQILGQKVEFLVSFYNNEISEKSEIFDDQFSVERPDGSNFTLKIRSTKLEDSAMYFCASRRQGGTEAFFGQGTRLTVV.

At least ten counts were recorded for this clone. The read ends 3 residues shy of where the CDR3 ends; the end is completed using the germline J gene. This chain links TRBV7-3 with TRBJ2-7, with TRBD1 identical over 7 bases. With V trimmed by 4 bases and J by 1 base, 7 bases remained unmatched. Germline V gene lookup returns CDR1 SGHTA and CDR2 FQGTGA. This CDR3 is 15 amino acids long. The CDR3 bases that were read are TGTGCCAGCAGCTCCAGGACAGGTTGTTCCTACGAG. As protein: CASSSRTGCSYE. The entire CDR3 protein is CASSSRTGCSYEQYF. Variable domain in full (rest from reference TRBV7-3 and TRBJ2-7): GAGVSQTPSNKVTEKGKYVELRCDPISGHTALYWYRQSLGQGPEFLIYFQGTGAADDSGLPNDRFFAVRPEGSVSTLKIQRTERGDSAVYLCASSSRTGCSYEQYFGPGTRLTVT.

Turning to this clone: The read halts 3 residues ahead of the CDR3 end, with the missing end drawn from the germline J gene. V usage is TRBV7-6 and J usage is TRBJ2-2, with D possibly matching TRBD1 (5 bases). Per the germline V gene, CDR1 is SGHVS and CDR2 is FNYEAQ. The CDR3 contains 13 residues. Trimming took off 5 bases at V and 6 bases at J, with 10 bases between the two ends. Partial CDR3 DNA: TGTGCCAGCAGCGTTTCAGGGCCCGGGGAG. It yields the protein CASSVSGPGE. The CDR3 in its entirety is CASSVSGPGELFF. Supplemented by reference TRBV7-6 and TRBJ2-2, the full variable domain reads GAGVSQSPRYKVTKRGQDVALRCDPISGHVSLYWYRQALGQGPEFLTYFNYEAQQDKSGLPNDRFSAERPEGSISTLTIQRTEQRDSAMYRCASSVSGPGELFFGEGSRLTVL.

This clone was counted ten times or more. The read is 3 residues too short to cover the CDR3 end, so that end is filled in from the germline J gene. This chain joins TRBV14 and TRBJ2-6, with D possibly matching TRBD2 (7 bases). The CDR3 consists of 15 residues. Germline V CDR1 and CDR2: SGHDN, FVKESK. V was pared by 6 bases and J by 3 bases, with 12 bases between. The CDR3 spells CASRRGGGGANVLTF. The sequenced CDR3 bases are TGTGCCAGCAGGAGGGGGGGCGGTGGGGCCAACGTC.

Ten or more counts support this clone. The read gets to within 3 residues of the CDR3 end, and the germline J gene fills in the rest. V is TRBV6-1 and J is TRBJ1-1, with 7 nucleotides matching TRBD1. Trimming took 4 bases from V and 6 from J; bases not matched to a gene: 8. This CDR3 has 14 residues. The germline gives CDR1 MNHNS, CDR2 SASEGT. CDR3 bases read: TGTGCCAGCAGTGCACTCCAGGGGGGAGCTGAA. This codes for CASSALQGGAE. The full CDR3 protein is CASSALQGGAEAFF.

In this sample, this clone turned up many times. The CDR3 is cut off 3 residues early in the read; its end comes from the germline J gene. This rearrangement joins TRBV24-1 to TRBJ2-3; no firm D call. Germline loops: CDR1 KGHDR, CDR2 SFDVKD. The CDR3 extends over 13 amino acids. Trimming took 2 bases from V and 4 from J, leaving 6 bases between them. Incomplete CDR3 DNA: TGTGCCACCAGTGATTCAGGTTCAGATACG. It translates to CATSDSGSDT. The full CDR3 protein reads CATSDSGSDTQYF.

This clone was detected ten times or more. The read stops 3 residues short of the end of the CDR3; the missing end is completed from the germline J gene. J is TRBJ2-7 and V is TRBV6-2 or TRBV6-3; 7 bases agree with TRBD1. This CDR3 is 13 amino acids long. Trimming cost V 7 bases and J 5 bases; bases outside gene matches: 8. Germline V gene data show CDR1 as MNHEY and CDR2 as SVGEGT. The CDR3 sequence: CASKVTGAHEQYF. The part of the CDR3 DNA that was read is TGTGCCAGCAAGGTCACAGGGGCCCACGAG.

Worth noting for this clone: The read is 3 residues too short to cover the CDR3 end, so that end is filled in from the germline J gene. The chain carries TRBV7-3 and TRBJ2-1; D is perhaps TRBD2 (7 bases). Germline CDR1 SGHTA, CDR2 FQGTGA. This CDR3 is 15 amino acids long. Trimming cost V 2 bases and J 9 bases, with 17 bases left between them. The CDR3 reads CASSLYYGGLPEQFF. The sequenced part of the CDR3 DNA is TGTGCCAGCAGCTTATATTACGGGGGGCTACCTGAG.

This clone occurred many times. The CDR3 end falls 3 residues outside the read, so it is completed with the germline J gene. The rearrangement uses TRBV30 and TRBJ1-2, with TRBD1 as a possible D gene (5 bases). The germline V gene encodes CDR1 GTSNPN and CDR2 SVGIG (reference sequence). This CDR3 has 13 amino acids. V gave up 5 bases and J gave up 3 bases, with 13 bases separating them. CDR3 loop: CAWEGSDYYGYTF. CDR3 DNA (partial): TGTGCCTGGGAGGGGAGCGACTACTATGGC.

The sample holds many counts of this clone. The read is 3 residues too short to cover the CDR3 end, so that end is filled in from the germline J gene. V and J are TRBV30 and TRBJ1-1, with D perhaps matching TRBD1 (5 bases). Germline CDR1 GTSNPN, CDR2 SVGIG (reference sequence). Trimming pared 8 bases from V and 3 bases from J, leaving 16 bases between. This CDR3 has 13 residues. The CDR3 spells CAIGPPGDTEAFF. The sequenced part of the CDR3 DNA is TGTGCCATCGGACCTCCGGGGGACACTGAA. The full variable domain, its missing parts supplied by reference TRBV30 and TRBJ1-1, is SQTIHQWPATLVQPVGSPLSLECTVEGTSNPNLYWYRQAAGRGLQLLFYSVGIGQISSEVPQNLSASRPQDRQFILSSKKLLLSDSGFYLCAIGPPGDTEAFFGQGTRLTVV.

This clone was counted ten times or more. The CDR3 extends 3 residues past the end of the read, so its final part is completed from the germline J gene. The gene calls are TRBV5-1 and TRBJ1-1; D not resolved. The length of the CDR3 is 13 residues. The germline CDR1 and CDR2 sequences are SGHRS and YFSETQ. The V end was cut by 4 bases, the J end by 3 bases, with 10 bases between. The covered CDR3 bases are TGCGCCAGCAGCGAGGCTGTGGACACTGAA. Translated: CASSEAVDTE. The whole CDR3 sequence reads CASSEAVDTEAFF.

This clone was found many times. The read comes to an end 3 residues before the CDR3 does, leaving the germline J gene to fill in the end. This chain joins TRBV5-4 and TRBJ2-3; D ambiguous. Germline-derived CDR1 and CDR2 are SGHNT and YYREEE (reference sequence). The CDR3 contains 13 residues. V lost 0 bases and J lost 1, with 3 bases in between. The CDR3 bases that were read are TGTGCCAGCAGCTTGGCGGGCACAGATACG. Amino acids: CASSLAGTDT. From start to end, the CDR3 is CASSLAGTDTQYF.

This clone was counted at least ten times. The read is 3 residues too short to cover the CDR3 end, so that end is filled in from the germline J gene. This sequence joins TRBV30 and TRBJ1-1; D unclear. CDR1 and CDR2 from the germline V gene are GTSNPN and SVGIG (reference sequence). The length of the CDR3 is 11 residues. CDR3 region: CAWRIGQEAFF. The sequenced CDR3 bases are TGTGCCTGGAGAATTGGGCAGGAG.

This clone was detected ten times or more. With the read ending 3 residues before the CDR3 end, the germline J gene is used to fill in that end. The chain links TRBV5-1 to TRBJ2-1, with 8 bases aligning to TRBD2. CDR1 is SGHRS and CDR2 is YFSETQ in the germline V gene. This CDR3 contains 16 residues. The V segment lost 4 bases and the J segment 1 base; nucleotides outside the gene matches: 7. The CDR3 here is CASSVWGGGSYNEQFF. The CDR3 bases that were read are TGCGCCAGCAGCGTTTGGGGCGGGGGGTCCTACAATGAG. Full variable domain (outside the CDR3, taken from reference TRBV5-1 and TRBJ2-1): KAGVTQTPRYLIKTRGQQVTLSCSPISGHRSVSWYQQTPGQGLQFLFEYFSETQRNKGNFPGRFSGRQFSNSRSEMNVSTLELGDSALYLCASSVWGGGSYNEQFFGPGTRLTVL.